The 21 T cell receptor beta chains below all came from one sample that was sequenced in a study of neurological immune-mediated disorders. TCRdb reanalysed the 5' RACE reads using MiXCR and keeps one entry per CDR3 protein. This sample yields fewer than 55,000 distinct CDR3 sequences, of which roughly an eighth are seen a single time; around 8.8% belongs to the top ten. Time point here: longitudinal time-point 3. The specimen sequenced was PBMCs. The receptors here all came from a male donor with HTLV-1-associated myelopathy (HAM/TSP).

This clonotype appeared many times. This sequence joins TRBV7-9 and TRBJ1-2; 8 positions agree with TRBD1. CDR1 is SEHNR, CDR2 FQNEAQ, per germline (reference sequence). Losses at the gene ends were 6 bases for V and 3 bases for J; bases not matched to a gene: 9. The CDR3 has 15 residues. The CDR3 here is CASREPGTGDYGYTF. The CDR3 DNA reads TGTGCCAGCAGGGAGCCCGGGACAGGTGACTATGGCTACACCTTC.

This clonotype was found many times. The CDR3 reads CSATGTGVEKLFF. DNA of the CDR3: TGCAGTGCCACCGGGACAGGGGTTGAAAAACTGTTTTTT. V is TRBV20-1 and J is TRBJ1-4, with 10 bases identical to TRBD1. The CDR3 has 13 residues. J gave up 7 bases and V 6 bases, and 5 bases lay outside the gene matches. CDR1 and CDR2 from the germline V gene are DFQATT and SNEGSKA (reference sequence).

This clonotype was counted at least ten times. The rearrangement links TRBV5-6 to TRBJ1-1, with D possibly TRBD1 on 5 matching bases. There are 16 residues in the CDR3. Germline V lookup: CDR1 SGHDT, CDR2 YYEEEE. V was shortened by 6 bases and J by 1 base, with 19 bases between the two germline ends. In DNA form, the CDR3 reads TGTGCCAGCATCTGGGCCGGGGCCGCTACGAACACTGAAGCTTTCTTT. It yields the protein CASIWAGAATNTEAFF.

This clonotype appeared many times. The chain employs TRBV5-1 and TRBJ1-5, with TRBD1 as a possible D gene (6 bases). The CDR3 is made up of 14 amino acids. Germline-derived CDR1 and CDR2 are SGHRS and YFSETQ. The V end was cut by 5 bases, the J end by 3 bases, with 12 bases between. The CDR3: CASRQDSHNQPQHF. DNA of the CDR3: TGCGCCAGCAGACAGGACAGCCACAATCAGCCCCAGCATTTT.

The gene calls are TRBV29-1 and TRBJ1-5; D might be TRBD1 (5 bases). Germline V gives CDR1 SQVTM, CDR2 ANQGSEA. The CDR3 spans 12 residues. V was trimmed by 5 bases and J by 5 bases, leaving 10 bases between them. The CDR3 loop reads CSVSGWDQPQHF. CDR3 nucleotides: TGCAGCGTTTCAGGGTGGGATCAGCCCCAGCATTTT.

The sample holds many counts of this clonotype. The chain combines TRBV6-2 or TRBV6-3 with TRBJ1-4; D remains unclear. V lost 2 bases, J lost 8 bases, and 6 bases lay in between. The germline V gene has CDR1 MNHEY and CDR2 SVGEGT. The CDR3 spans 12 residues. CDR3 nucleotide sequence: TGTGCCAGCAGTTACCAGTTGGAAAAACTGTTTTTT. This gives the protein CASSYQLEKLFF.

This clonotype was detected ten times or more. This chain links TRBV20-1 with TRBJ1-1; 7 bases are shared with TRBD1. The junction had 5 bases not matched to a gene; V was cut back by 0 bases and J by 1 base. This CDR3 comprises 15 residues. The germline CDR1 and CDR2 sequences are DFQATT and SNEGSKA (reference sequence). The CDR3 spells CSARDRYRGNTEAFF. DNA of the CDR3: TGCAGTGCTAGAGATCGGTACAGGGGGAACACTGAAGCTTTCTTT.

The sample holds many counts of this clonotype. J is TRBJ1-5 and V is TRBV3-1; D uncertain. The CDR3 totals 15 residues. Trimming stripped 1 base from V and 3 bases from J, with 10 bases between. Germline V gene data show CDR1 as LGHDT and CDR2 as YNNKEL (reference sequence). The CDR3 DNA reads as TGTGCCAGCAGCCAAGGGGCGGTTGCCAATCAGCCCCAGCATTTT. Protein: CASSQGAVANQPQHF.

On this clonotype: One end of the junction is discordant with germline, which a read error may explain. This chain connects TRBV12-3 or TRBV12-4 to TRBJ1-5, with D unresolved. The CDR3 extends over 14 amino acids. This CDR3 is CASTLAARNQTQHF. The CDR3 DNA follows: TGTGCCAGCACTTTAGCGGCCAGGAATCAGACCCAGCATTTT.

Ten or more counts support this clonotype. The J gene is TRBJ2-1, the V gene TRBV5-1; no reliable D call. CDR3 size: 16 residues. Trimming removed 4 bases at V and 0 bases at J, with 14 bases between. Germline CDR1 is SGHRS and CDR2 is YFSETQ. This chain's CDR3 is CASSRGDLSSYNEQFF. CDR3 DNA sequence: TGCGCCAGCAGCCGTGGAGACTTGAGCTCCTACAATGAGCAGTTCTTC.

There are many counts of this clonotype. The V gene is TRBV6-2 or TRBV6-3, the J gene TRBJ2-7; 7 nucleotides match TRBD1. The CDR3 is made up of 15 amino acids. J gave up 5 bases and V 7 bases, and 14 bases lay outside the gene matches. Looked up from germline, CDR1 is MNHEY and CDR2 is SVGEGT. The DNA for the CDR3 is TGTGCCAGCACCAAGATGACAGGGTTGGTCCACGAGCAGTACTTC. This sequence encodes CASTKMTGLVHEQYF.

This clonotype was seen ten or more times. CDR3 loop: CASSRDRSSEQYF. In nucleotides, the CDR3 is TGTGCCAGCAGCCGGGACAGGTCTTCCGAGCAGTACTTC. V usage is TRBV2 and J usage is TRBJ2-7, with 8 bases matching TRBD1. Unmatched junction bases numbered 7, after V lost 6 bases and J lost 6 bases. Germline V CDR1 and CDR2: SNHLY, FYNNEI. There are 13 residues in the CDR3.

This clonotype was seen ten or more times. The chain couples TRBV20-1 to TRBJ2-7, with D tentatively TRBD1 or TRBD2 (6 bases each). Trimming took off 0 bases at V and 7 bases at J, with 13 bases between the two ends. Germline CDR1 reads DFQATT; CDR2 reads SNEGSKA (reference sequence). CDR3 length: 13 amino acids. Here the CDR3 reads CSARDHGGREQYF. The DNA of the CDR3 is TGCAGTGCTAGAGATCATGGGGGGCGGGAGCAGTACTTC.

This clonotype has a count of ten or more. The chain uses TRBV6-2 or TRBV6-3 and TRBJ2-3; TRBD2 aligns across 8 bases. The length of the CDR3 is 14 residues. With V trimmed by 6 bases and J by 3 bases, 5 bases remained unmatched. Germline-derived CDR1 and CDR2 are MNHEY and SVGEGT. The CDR3 spells CASRRGVGTDTQYF. CDR3 sequence (DNA): TGTGCCAGCAGGCGGGGGGTCGGGACAGATACGCAGTATTTT.

This clonotype was seen at least ten times. J is TRBJ2-3 and V is TRBV20-1, with D possibly being TRBD1 (5 bases). V was cut by 5 bases and J by 3 bases, with 9 bases left in between. Germline V gives CDR1 DFQATT, CDR2 SNEGSKA (reference sequence). This CDR3 is built from 12 residues. This CDR3 is CSAQGQTDTQYF. The CDR3 nucleotides are TGCAGTGCTCAGGGCCAGACAGATACGCAGTATTTT.

This clonotype was detected a few times. A much larger clone differs from this one at a single base, so this may be a read error. V is TRBV20-1 and J is TRBJ2-7, with 8 nucleotides matching TRBD1. Germline assignment: CDR1 DFQATT and CDR2 SNEGSKA (reference sequence). The length of the CDR3 is 17 residues. J lost 3 bases, V lost 3 bases, and 16 bases had no gene match. The CDR3 reads CSARTGALVGGDYEQYF. Here the CDR3 DNA reads TGCAGTGCTAGGACAGGGGCCCTAGTGGGGGGAGACTACGAGCAGTACTTC.

Remarks on this clonotype: A much larger clone lies a single base off, so this may be a read error. V usage is TRBV10-2 and J usage is TRBJ2-1; tentative D call: TRBD2 (7 bases). The CDR3 loop spans 14 amino acids. Germline values: CDR1 WSHSY, CDR2 SAAADI. V was clipped by 9 bases and J by 3 bases, with 15 bases between them. The CDR3: CARRGGGVYNEQFF. The CDR3 DNA is TGCGCCAGACGTGGGGGGGGCGTCTACAATGAGCAGTTCTTC.

This clonotype has at least ten counts. The J gene is TRBJ1-2, the V gene TRBV28; D is unresolved. CDR3 length equals 12 residues. V lost 6 bases and J 8 bases, leaving 13 bases between the germline ends. Germline V gives CDR1 MDHEN, CDR2 SYDVKM. The CDR3 spells CASRYSVRGYTF. The CDR3 DNA sequence: TGTGCCAGCAGATACAGTGTTCGGGGCTACACCTTC.

The sample holds many counts of this clonotype. V usage is TRBV20-1 and J usage is TRBJ2-1; 9 bases are a match to TRBD2. This CDR3 has 15 residues. The germline gives CDR1 DFQATT, CDR2 SNEGSKA (reference sequence). J gave up 6 bases and V 7 bases, and 13 bases lay outside the gene matches. The CDR3, as DNA: TGCAGTGTAAACCGTAAGGCGGGGGGGGTCAATGAGCAGTTCTTC. This codes for CSVNRKAGGVNEQFF.

This clonotype showed up just a few times. The chain has TRBV5-1 and TRBJ1-2; D possibly corresponds to TRBD1 (6 bases). Germline V gene data show CDR1 as SGHRS and CDR2 as YFSETQ. The CDR3 is made up of 15 amino acids. The ends were cut back, 4 bases at V and 2 bases at J, with 15 bases in the middle. DNA for the CDR3: TGCGCCAGCAGCCCTGGGGGGGGGGCGAACTATGGCTACACCTTC. Translated: CASSPGGGANYGYTF.

This clonotype was observed at least ten times. The chain recombines TRBV20-1 with TRBJ1-1, with D uncertain. V lost 4 bases and J lost 4, with 16 bases in between. The germline V gene encodes CDR1 DFQATT and CDR2 SNEGSKA (reference sequence). The CDR3 spans 14 residues. The CDR3 sequence is CSATPAGLGTEAFF. In DNA, the CDR3 is TGCAGTGCTACCCCTGCGGGCTTGGGCACTGAAGCTTTCTTT.